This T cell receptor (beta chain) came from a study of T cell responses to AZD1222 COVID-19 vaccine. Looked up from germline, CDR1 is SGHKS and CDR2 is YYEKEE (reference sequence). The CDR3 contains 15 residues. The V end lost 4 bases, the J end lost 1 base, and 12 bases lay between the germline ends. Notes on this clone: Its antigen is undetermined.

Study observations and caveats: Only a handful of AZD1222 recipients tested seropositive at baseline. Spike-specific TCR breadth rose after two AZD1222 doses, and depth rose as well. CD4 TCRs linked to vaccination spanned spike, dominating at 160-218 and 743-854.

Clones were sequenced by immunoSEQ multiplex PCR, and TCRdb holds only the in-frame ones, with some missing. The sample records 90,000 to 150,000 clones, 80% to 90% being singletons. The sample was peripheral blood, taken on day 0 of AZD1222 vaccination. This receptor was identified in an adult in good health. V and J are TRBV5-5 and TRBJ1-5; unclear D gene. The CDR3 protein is CASSLWLGSNQPQHF. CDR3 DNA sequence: TGTGCCAGCAGCCTTTGGCTAGGGAGCAATCAGCCCCAGCATTTT.